A single sample gave rise to the 9 T cell receptor beta chains below, sequenced in a study of cytomegalovirus exposure and HLA in healthy donors. PCR primers comprised 60 Vbeta and 13 Jbeta primers. Here immunoSEQ multiplex PCR was the method, and the copy in TCRdb shows in-frame clones only, minus some. Of about 31,000 clones listed, approximately 47% are singletons. The sequenced material came from PBMCs. Receptor source: a woman aged 50 to 60 in good health and CMV-seronegative.

The chain uses TRBV7-3 and TRBJ2-2; the match to TRBD1 covers 9 bases. The trim removed 1 base at V and 5 bases at J, leaving 2 bases unmatched. Germline CDR1 and CDR2: SGHTA and FQGTGA. The CDR3 runs to 15 residues. The CDR3 bases are TGTGCCAGCAGCTTAATGGGACAGGGTACCGGGGAGCTGTTTTTT. It codes for CASSLMGQGTGELFF.

The V call is TRBV27, the J call TRBJ2-1; D not certain. The CDR3 consists of 14 residues. The V gene's germline CDR1 is MNHEY and CDR2 SMNVEV (reference sequence). V was pared by 7 bases and J by 9 bases, with 19 bases between. CDR3 coding DNA: TGTGCCAGCATTGCGAACCCCCGGGTAGGTGAGCAGTTCTTC. This encodes CASIANPRVGEQFF.

V gene TRBV30 combines with J gene TRBJ2-5; weak D call: TRBD2 (6 bases). This CDR3 contains 14 residues. Trimming removed 0 bases at V and 4 bases at J, with 12 bases between. Germline V CDR1 and CDR2: GTSNPN, SVGIG (reference sequence). In DNA, the CDR3 is TGTGCCTGGAGTGTACAAGCGGGTAGAGAGACCCAGTACTTC. This sequence encodes CAWSVQAGRETQYF.

This clone has a handful of counts. The gene calls are TRBV5-6 and TRBJ2-3; 8 bases match TRBD2. The CDR3 runs 15 residues. V lost 4 bases to trimming and J lost 4 bases; unmatched junction nucleotides: 8. Germline CDR1 reads SGHDT; CDR2 reads YYEEEE. CDR3 sequence (DNA): TGTGCCAGCAGCCGACGATTACTAGCGGCAGATACGCAGTATTTT. Encoded protein: CASSRRLLAADTQYF.

This chain links TRBV7-2 with TRBJ1-2; 7 nucleotides align to TRBD1. The length of the CDR3 is 14 residues. Per germline, CDR1 SGHTA and CDR2 FQGNSA. V lost 1 base and J lost 7; bases outside the gene matches: 6. The CDR3: CASSLGTGSLGYTF. The CDR3 coding sequence is TGTGCCAGCAGCTTAGGGACAGGCTCCCTTGGCTACACCTTC.

This clone was seen a handful of times. The chain uses TRBV7-3 and TRBJ2-2; D may be TRBD2 (6 bases). The V gene's germline CDR1 is SGHTA and CDR2 FQGTGA. Trimming removed 0 bases from V and 1 base from J, with 6 bases in between. CDR3 length: 15 amino acids. The chain's CDR3 is CASSLTSGNTGELFF. DNA of the CDR3: TGTGCCAGCAGCTTAACTAGCGGGAACACCGGGGAGCTGTTTTTT. Supplemented by reference TRBV7-3 and TRBJ2-2, the full variable domain reads GAGVSQTPSNKVTEKGKYVELRCDPISGHTALYWYRQSLGQGPEFLIYFQGTGAADDSGLPNDRFFAVRPEGSVSTLKIQRTERGDSAVYLCASSLTSGNTGELFFGEGSRLTVL.

CDR3 protein: CASSPYPGLAGVRRYEQYF. CDR3 sequence (DNA): TGTGCCAGCAGTCCCTATCCGGGACTAGCGGGAGTGAGGCGCTACGAGCAGTACTTC. The rearrangement uses TRBV28 and TRBJ2-7; 14 nucleotides agree with TRBD2. V lost 5 bases and J lost 3; bases outside the gene matches: 15. There are 19 residues in the CDR3. Germline V CDR1 and CDR2: MDHEN, SYDVKM.

This rearrangement joins TRBV28 to TRBJ2-3, with a tentative D call TRBD2 (6 bases). Germline V gives CDR1 MDHEN, CDR2 SYDVKM. The CDR3 is 13 residues long. Trimming took off 7 bases at V and 13 bases at J, with 21 bases between the two ends. The CDR3 protein is CASKRRGTPAEYF. CDR3 sequence (DNA): TGTGCCAGCAAGCGGAGGGGTACCCCCGCCGAGTATTTT.

The V and J genes are TRBV10-3 and TRBJ1-1, with unresolved D. Trimming removed 4 bases from V and 1 base from J, with 4 bases in between. Germline V gene sequence: CDR1 ENHRY, CDR2 SYGVKD. CDR3 length: 12 residues. This CDR3 is CAISGGNTEAFF. The CDR3, as DNA: TGTGCCATCAGTGGAGGGAACACTGAAGCTTTCTTT.